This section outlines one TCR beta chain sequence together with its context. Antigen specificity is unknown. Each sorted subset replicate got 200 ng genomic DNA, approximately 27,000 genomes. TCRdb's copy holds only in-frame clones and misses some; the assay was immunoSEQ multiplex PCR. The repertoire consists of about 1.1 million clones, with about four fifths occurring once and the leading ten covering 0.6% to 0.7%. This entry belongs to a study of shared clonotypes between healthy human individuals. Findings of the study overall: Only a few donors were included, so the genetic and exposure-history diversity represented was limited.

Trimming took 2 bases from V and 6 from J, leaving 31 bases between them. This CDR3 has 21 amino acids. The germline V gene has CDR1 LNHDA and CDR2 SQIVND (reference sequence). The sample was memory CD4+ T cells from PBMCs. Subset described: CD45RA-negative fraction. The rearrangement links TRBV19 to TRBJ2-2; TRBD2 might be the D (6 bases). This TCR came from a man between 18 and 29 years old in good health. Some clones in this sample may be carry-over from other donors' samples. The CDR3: CASSIPHYGGPIFGSAGELFF. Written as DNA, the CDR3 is TGTGCCAGTAGTATACCCCATTACGGAGGGCCCATTTTTGGTTCGGCCGGGGAGCTGTTTTTT.